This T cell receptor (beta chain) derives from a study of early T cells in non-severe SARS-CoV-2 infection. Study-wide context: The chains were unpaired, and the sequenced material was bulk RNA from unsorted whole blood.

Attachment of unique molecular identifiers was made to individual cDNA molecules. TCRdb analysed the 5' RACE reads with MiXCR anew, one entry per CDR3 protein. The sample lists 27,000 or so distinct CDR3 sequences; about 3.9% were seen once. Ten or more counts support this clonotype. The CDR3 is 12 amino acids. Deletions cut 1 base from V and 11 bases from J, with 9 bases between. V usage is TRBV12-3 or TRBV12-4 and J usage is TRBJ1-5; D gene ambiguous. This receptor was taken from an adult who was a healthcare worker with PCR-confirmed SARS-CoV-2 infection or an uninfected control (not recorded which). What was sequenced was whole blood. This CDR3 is CASSLDLEAQHF. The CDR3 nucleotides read TGTGCCAGCAGTTTAGATCTGGAGGCCCAGCATTTT.